This TCR beta chain stems from a study of blood T cell repertoires in COVID-19. The overall study: The analysed material was cDNA or gDNA that came from T cells, B-cell-depleted T cells, or PBMCs.

Trimming at V came to 4 bases and at J to 7 bases, leaving 9 bases not matched to a gene. The germline V gene has CDR1 SGHNT and CDR2 YYREEE (reference sequence). The CDR3 runs 15 residues. Cohort 3 donors were reported recovered after two negative PCRs, clearance, or symptom resolution. Some clones are missing from TCRdb's copy, which holds only in-frame ones; the method was immunoSEQ multiplex PCR. The top ten hold approximately 1.5% of the sample, which has 360,000 or so clones, around 92% seen once. This sequence originates from a woman in her twenties or thirties who had recovered from COVID-19. The chain links TRBV5-4 to TRBJ1-1, with 11 positions matching TRBD1. The source material was PBMCs or T cells enriched from blood (not recorded which). This CDR3 reads CASSQGEDRGLEAFF. The CDR3 DNA sequence: TGTGCCAGCAGCCAGGGGGAGGACAGGGGGCTTGAAGCTTTCTTT.